This T cell receptor beta chain was found in a study of response to subunit inactivated influenza vaccine. Study conclusions and caveats: Only a handful of new T cells, the authors suggested, are recruited with each seasonal influenza vaccination.

Each CDR3 protein is one row after TCRdb ran MiXCR on the RT-PCR reads. The sample contains roughly 550,000 distinct CDR3 sequences, approximately 24% of which appear only once. This clonotype has at least ten counts. Its antigen remains unidentified. CDR3 length equals 12 residues. The V end lost 5 bases, the J end lost 3 bases, and 8 bases lay between the germline ends. Germline V lookup: CDR1 MNHNS, CDR2 SASEGT. This sample also appeared in a second study, on T cells expressing NK-cell markers. That report adds: Template switching by 5'RACE with UMIs generated the TCR beta cDNA. Eight donors were sequenced, of whom seven were HCMV-seropositive, while the remaining one was HCMV-seronegative.

The origin of this receptor is a man in his forties or fifties who received an inactivated influenza vaccine. Sequencing used CD4+ T cells sorted from PBMCs, obtained roughly 13 days after vaccination. The J gene is TRBJ2-7, the V gene TRBV6-1, with D unclear. The CDR3 loop reads CASSPGRYEQYF. The DNA of the CDR3 is TGTGCCAGCAGTCCGGGCCGCTACGAGCAGTACTTC.